Below, 10 T cell receptor beta chains from the same sample are listed, as sequenced in a study of cytomegalovirus exposure and HLA in healthy donors. Amplification used 60 Vbeta primers and 13 Jbeta primers. Assay used: immunoSEQ multiplex PCR; TCRdb lists only in-frame clones, some missing. The data show 90,000 or so clones, 65% to 80% seen once. Sequencing was performed on PBMCs. These receptors originate from a woman aged 18-30 years in good health and CMV-seropositive.

The chain couples TRBV7-2 to TRBJ2-3; D is ambiguous. Germline-derived CDR1 and CDR2 are SGHTA and FQGNSA. V lost 5 bases and J lost 0, with 6 bases in between. The CDR3 loop spans 13 amino acids. CDR3 DNA sequence: TGTGCCAGCAGCCCGTCTAGCACAGATACGCAGTATTTT. This codes for CASSPSSTDTQYF.

The V gene is TRBV5-6, the J gene TRBJ2-3, with 8 positions matching TRBD2. From germline, CDR1 is SGHDT and CDR2 YYEEEE. The CDR3 is made up of 14 amino acids. J was trimmed by 5 bases and V by 6 bases; bases with no gene match: 8. This CDR3 is CASTGRERGDTQYF. The CDR3 DNA is TGTGCCAGCACCGGGAGGGAGAGAGGAGATACGCAGTATTTT.

This clone has just one count. The chain uses TRBV29-1 and TRBJ2-3, with D possibly matching TRBD1 (6 bases). The germline V gene encodes CDR1 SQVTM and CDR2 ANQGSEA. The CDR3 totals 13 residues. V shed 4 bases and J shed 2 bases, with 10 bases lying between them. CDR3 in amino acids: CSVAYRVTDTQYF. The CDR3 nucleotides are TGCAGCGTTGCTTACAGGGTCACAGATACGCAGTATTTT.

The CDR3 DNA reads as TGTGCCAGCAGTGTAAACAGGGGCCAAACCTACGAGCAGTACTTC. Translation: CASSVNRGQTYEQYF. This chain joins TRBV2 and TRBJ2-7, with TRBD1 matching 7 bases. J gave up 2 bases and V 4 bases, and 8 bases lay outside the gene matches. Germline CDR1 is SNHLY and CDR2 is FYNNEI. The CDR3 contains 15 residues.

V usage is TRBV2 and J usage is TRBJ2-3; D call uncertain. The CDR3 is 13 residues long. V lost 2 bases, J lost 10 bases, and 13 bases lay in between. CDR1 is SNHLY, CDR2 FYNNEI, per germline. CDR3 sequence: CASSESPQSAQYF. CDR3 DNA: TGTGCCAGCAGTGAAAGCCCCCAAAGCGCGCAGTATTTT.

By share, this clone ranks as medium-sized (0.01 to 0.1%). This chain joins TRBV5-1 and TRBJ2-5; 7 nucleotides agree with TRBD1. This CDR3 has 16 amino acids. V lost 4 bases and J lost 4; bases outside the gene matches: 13. Germline-derived CDR1 and CDR2 are SGHRS and YFSETQ. CDR3 nucleotides: TGCGCCAGCAGCCCGGGTAGGGCAGGGGGTGGAGAGACCCAGTACTTC. The encoded protein is CASSPGRAGGGETQYF.

V and J are TRBV5-1 and TRBJ2-5; a weak D match, TRBD2 (5 bases). The DNA end favors TRBJ2-7, so the J call may be wrong. This CDR3 spans 15 amino acids. CDR1 SGHRS and CDR2 YFSETQ come from the germline V gene. This CDR3 reads CASSPPSGASYEQYF. The CDR3 bases are TGCGCCAGCAGCCCCCCCAGCGGAGCCTCCTACGAGCAGTACTTC.

This rearrangement joins TRBV6-5 to TRBJ1-3; no reliable D call. The germline CDR1 and CDR2 sequences are MNHEY and SVGAGI. V lost 5 bases and J lost 3, with 8 bases in between. CDR3 length equals 13 residues. CDR3 residues: CASSQIFGNTIYF. The DNA for the CDR3 is TGTGCCAGCAGTCAGATTTTTGGAAACACCATATATTTT.

J is TRBJ1-5 and V is TRBV27; 9 nucleotides align to TRBD1. In germline, CDR1 is MNHEY, CDR2 SMNVEV (reference sequence). This CDR3 spans 15 amino acids. The V segment lost 6 bases and the J segment 5 bases; nucleotides outside the gene matches: 8. The DNA for the CDR3 is TGTGCCAGCAGACCTACCGGGACAGGGTATCAGCCCCAGCATTTT. Translating it yields CASRPTGTGYQPQHF.

This clone appeared a few times. The genes are TRBV21-1 and TRBJ2-7; the tabulated D call, TRBD2, remains unverified against the DNA. TRBV21-1 is given as a pseudogene. This CDR3 contains 19 residues. CDR3 region: CASSIQKSGSRPMIYEQYF. The DNA for the CDR3 is TGTGCCAGCAGCATCCAGAAGTCGGGTTCCCGGCCCATGATCTACGAGCAGTACTTC.